Listed below are T cell receptor beta chains from one sample, sequenced in a study of Graves' ophthalmopathy and Graves' hyperthyroidism. TCRdb re-analysed the multiplex PCR reads in MiXCR, keeping a single row per CDR3 protein. This table holds hundreds of thousands of distinct CDR3 sequences, under 50% found once. Sequences were obtained from peripheral blood. These receptors were collected from an adult man with Graves' ophthalmopathy. The CDR3 runs from the conserved cysteine through the conserved F or W. A D gene is named only where the DNA matches it firmly. A row's size may be missing; if present it is once, few, many or a size class.

TRBD1	TRBV6-6	TRBJ2-5	.	TGTGCCAGCAGGGGACAGGGGATTGGATTAGGAGAGACCCAGTACTTC	CASRGQGIGLGETQYF
.	TRBV7-2	TRBJ1-5	.	TGTGCCAGCAGTTACATTCTGATAGAGAATCAGCCCCAGCATTTT	CASSYILIENQPQHF
.	TRBV30	TRBJ1-1	.	TGTGCCCGGACGCACGACATGAACACTGAAGCTTTCTTT	CARTHDMNTEAFF
TRBD2	TRBV29-1	TRBJ2-5	.	TGCAGCGTTGGACTAGCGGGACAGGTACGAGAGACCCAGTACTTC	CSVGLAGQVRETQYF
.	TRBV10-3	TRBJ2-5	many	TGTGCCATCAGTGGGGACCGCGGAGAGACCCAGTACTTC	CAISGDRGETQYF
.	TRBV7-9	TRBJ2-2	.	TGTGCCAGCAGCCCTGGACTGGACAGTGGCACCGGGGAGCTGTTTTTT	CASSPGLDSGTGELFF
.	TRBV10-3	TRBJ2-7	many	TGTGCCATCAGTGAAGGGTCAGACTTGTACGAGCAGTACTTC	CAISEGSDLYEQYF
.	TRBV14	TRBJ1-2	many	TGTGCCAGCAGCCAAGATGAGGGCGCGGGAGTCACCTTC	CASSQDEGAGVTF
.	TRBV20-1	TRBJ2-7	.	TGCAGTGCTAGAGAAGCGGGACAGGTCTCCTACGAGCAGTACTTC	CSAREAGQVSYEQYF
.	TRBV9	TRBJ1-5	.	TGTGCCAGCAGCGTAGAAAGGGGAGGATCACCCCAGCATTTT	CASSVERGGSPQHF
.	TRBV20-1	TRBJ1-2	few	TGCAGTGCTAGAGTTGTCCCTGACTATGGCTACACCTTC	CSARVVPDYGYTF
TRBD1	TRBV11-2	TRBJ1-6	.	TGTGCCAGCAGCGACACAGGGGGGAGCTATAATTCACCCCTCCACTTT	CASSDTGGSYNSPLHF
.	TRBV19	TRBJ1-4	many	TGTGCCAGTAGTGTGGGGACATCGACTAATGAAAAACTGTTTTTT	CASSVGTSTNEKLFF
.	TRBV6-6	TRBJ1-1	few	TGTGCCAGCAGTTACAGGGAGCCCACTGAAGCTTTCTTT	CASSYREPTEAFF
.	TRBV4-2	TRBJ2-3	.	TGTGCCAGCAGCCACTTCGGCGGACACACAGATACGCAGTATTTT	CASSHFGGHTDTQYF
TRBD1	TRBV20-1	TRBJ2-3	.	TGCAGTGCTAGAGGGGACAGTGGGTGGGATACGCAGTATTTT	CSARGDSGWDTQYF
.	TRBV11-2	TRBJ2-5	.	TGTGCCAGCAGCTTAGTGGGAGGGGGCTCTGAGGAGACCCAGTACTTC	CASSLVGGGSEETQYF
.	TRBV19	TRBJ2-7	many	TGTGCCAGTAGTTGGCAGGACTCCTACGAGCAGTACTTC	CASSWQDSYEQYF
.	TRBV4-1	TRBJ2-7	.	TGCGCCAGCAGCCAAGTTCCTACAGGGAACTACGAGCAGTACTTC	CASSQVPTGNYEQYF
TRBD1	TRBV7-9	TRBJ1-1	.	TGTGCCAGCTCCCCGAACCGGGACAGTGAAGCTTTCTTT	CASSPNRDSEAFF
.	TRBV12-3/TRBV12-4	TRBJ2-2	few	TGTGCCAGCAGTCGGGCTGGGGTTCACACCGGGGAGCTGTTTTTT	CASSRAGVHTGELFF
.	TRBV15	TRBJ2-5	many	TGTGCCACCAGCAACTTAGAGATCGAAGAGACCCAGTACTTC	CATSNLEIEETQYF
TRBD1	TRBV5-4	TRBJ2-5	many	TGTGCCAGCAGCTTGCCGACAGGGAGCGTCGAGGAGACCCAGTACTTC	CASSLPTGSVEETQYF
.	TRBV12-3/TRBV12-4	TRBJ2-6	.	TGTGCCAGCAGTGGGGAACTAGGCTCTGGGGCCAACGTCCTGACTTTC	CASSGELGSGANVLTF
TRBD1	TRBV7-2	TRBJ2-5	many	TGTGCCAGCAGCTTATCGTGGACAGGGGGCCTAGAGACCCAGTACTTC	CASSLSWTGGLETQYF
.	TRBV7-9	TRBJ1-5	.	TGTGCCAGCAGCAGCCTCCTAGCGGGAGGGATTGAGACCCAGCAATTT	CASSSLLAGGIETQQF
TRBD1	TRBV7-9	TRBJ2-7	.	TGCGCCAGCAGCCACGGACAGGGCGGAGATACGCAGTACTTC	CASSHGQGGDTQYF
TRBD2	TRBV2	TRBJ2-7	.	TGCGCCAGCGGCTTGGGACTAGCGGGAGTGGGTGAGCAGTACTTC	CASGLGLAGVGEQYF
.	TRBV5-6	TRBJ1-2	many	TGTGCCAGCACCTCCTACTCATATGGCTACACCTTC	CASTSYSYGYTF
.	TRBV12-3/TRBV12-4	TRBJ1-5	.	TGTGCCAGCAGTTCACCTTTTGGGGGACAGCCCCAGCATTTT	CASSSPFGGQPQHF
TRBD1	TRBV6-6	TRBJ2-5	many	TGTGCCAGCAGTTACTCAGGGGGCGCAGGGGAGACCCAGTACTTC	CASSYSGGAGETQYF
.	TRBV6-5	TRBJ2-2	.	TGTGCCAGCAGCCCCTGGACAGATCTCAGAGGCGGGGAGCTGTTTTTT	CASSPWTDLRGGELFF
TRBD2	TRBV9	TRBJ2-2	.	TGTGCCAGCAGCATCACTAGCGGAGCGAACACCGGGAAGCTGTTTTTT	CASSITSGANTGKLFF
TRBD2	TRBV7-9	TRBJ2-2	.	TGTGCCAGCAGCCAACTAGCGGGAGGGAGGACCGGGGAGCTGTTTTTT	CASSQLAGGRTGELFF
.	TRBV7-9	TRBJ1-5	many	TGTGCCAGCAGCTTAAAGGGAGGCCAGCCCCAGCATTTT	CASSLKGGQPQHF
TRBD1	TRBV10-2	TRBJ1-2	.	TGCGCCAGCAGTGAGTCCAACAGGGGGTATGGCTACACCTTC	CASSESNRGYGYTF
.	TRBV5-4	TRBJ2-7	few	TGTGCCAGCAGCTTAGCGAGAGATATATACGAGCAGTACTTC	CASSLARDIYEQYF
.	TRBV2	TRBJ2-3	.	TGTGCCTATGGTCATACGCAGTATTTT	CAYGHTQYF
.	TRBV7-9	TRBJ1-6	many	TGTGCCAGCAGCTTAGCGCCGTATTCTCCCCTCCACTTT	CASSLAPYSPLHF
.	TRBV7-2	TRBJ1-1	few	TGCGCCAGCAGCCAAGTGTCCGGTTTAGGACTTGAAGCTTTCTTT	CASSQVSGLGLEAFF
.	TRBV7-3	TRBJ2-3	few	TGTGCCAGCAGCTTGGACAACACAGATACGCAGTATTTT	CASSLDNTDTQYF
.	TRBV19	TRBJ1-2	few	TGTGCCAGTAGTATAGATCTCCATACAGATGATGGTGGCTACACCTTC	CASSIDLHTDDGGYTF
.	TRBV20-1	TRBJ2-3	.	TGCAGTGCTAGAGCCCCCGGGAGAGGTTCAGATACGCAGTATTTT	CSARAPGRGSDTQYF
TRBD2	TRBV9	TRBJ2-7	many	TGTGCCAGCAGCGTTAGCGGGAGCGATTCCGAGCAGTACTTC	CASSVSGSDSEQYF
.	TRBV10-3	TRBJ1-1	many	TGTGCCATCAAGGAGGACAAAATTTCTGGGCGGGCTTTCTTT	CAIKEDKISGRAFF
.	TRBV12-3/TRBV12-4	TRBJ1-4	many	TGTGCCAGCAGTGACACAGGGACAACTAATGAAAAACTGTTTTTT	CASSDTGTTNEKLFF
.	TRBV6-1	TRBJ2-5	few	TGTGCCAGCAGTGAAGCACACTCGACGGTAGAGACCCAGTACTTC	CASSEAHSTVETQYF
.	TRBV7-8	TRBJ2-7	many	TGTGCCAGCAGCTTAGTGGGCTATACGAACACCTACGAGCAGTACTTC	CASSLVGYTNTYEQYF
.	TRBV19	TRBJ1-2	many	TGTGCCAGTAGCGATCTACAGGGAAACTATGGCTACACCTTC	CASSDLQGNYGYTF
TRBD1	TRBV12-3/TRBV12-4	TRBJ1-2	many	TGTGCTAGTGGTTTTGACAGGGCAAGCTACACCTTC	CASGFDRASYTF
.	TRBV11-2	TRBJ1-3	many	TGTGCCAGCAGCTTAGATATCAGAGGGAACACCATATATTTT	CASSLDIRGNTIYF
TRBD2	TRBV9	TRBJ2-2	few	TGTGCCAGCAGCGCAATGAGCGTCCTGGGACTAGCGGGAGAGGACGGGGAGCTGTTTTTT	CASSAMSVLGLAGEDGELFF
.	TRBV24-1	TRBJ2-2	many	TGTGCCACCAGTGACCGCCAGGGTAACGGGGAGCTGTTTTTT	CATSDRQGNGELFF